These 10 T cell receptor beta chains originate from one sample sequenced in a study of identifying expanded T cells in peripheral blood (dated by TCRdb to about 2019). The receptor library was made with the immunoSEQ multiplex PCR assay. What TCRdb holds here is the immuneACCESS table cut down to in-frame rearrangements. Part of the clones is not present; checked against another copy, under half of the missing clones reflect an unresolved V gene, and the others are unexplained. The sample includes about 100,000 clones, with roughly 88% observed a single time. Of the sample, 5.5% is held by the ten largest clones. The specimen sequenced was blood. The origin of the receptors is a person between 18 and 70 years old in good health.

The chain employs TRBV9 and TRBJ2-2; 12 positions match TRBD2. Unmatched junction bases numbered 9, after V lost 1 base and J lost 5 bases. This CDR3 comprises 18 residues. The germline gives CDR1 SGDLS, CDR2 YYNGEE. The CDR3 DNA reads as TGTGCCAGCAGCGTAAGCCTAGCGGGAGGGCACGGAACCGGGGAGCTGTTTTTT. Encoded protein: CASSVSLAGGHGTGELFF.

This chain links TRBV15 with TRBJ1-2; perhaps TRBD1 as D (6 bases). The CDR3 contains 17 residues. Germline V CDR1 and CDR2: LNHNV, YYDKDF (reference sequence). Trimming left V 2 bases short and J 4 bases short, with 20 bases between. This chain's CDR3 is CATSRLPGGGNIYGYTF. The DNA for the CDR3 is TGTGCCACCAGCAGACTCCCCGGGGGGGGCAATATCTATGGCTACACCTTC.

The V call is TRBV27, the J call TRBJ1-1; D gene unclear. V lost 2 bases, J lost 4 bases, and 14 bases lay in between. CDR1 and CDR2 (germline): MNHEY, SMNVEV (reference sequence). There are 15 residues in the CDR3. CDR3 protein: CASSLVGNRLTEAFF. As DNA, the CDR3 is TGTGCCAGCAGTTTAGTAGGGAATCGGCTCACTGAAGCTTTCTTT.

This chain links TRBV6-6 with TRBJ2-2, with TRBD1 matching 7 bases. Germline loops: CDR1 MNHNY, CDR2 SVGAGI (reference sequence). V dropped 4 bases and J dropped 4; count of bases not matched to a gene: 9. The CDR3 totals 16 residues. CDR3 sequence reads: CASSSEGALGTGELFF. CDR3 bases: TGTGCCAGCAGTTCCGAGGGGGCCCTGGGCACCGGGGAGCTGTTTTTT.

This CDR3 reads CASSHRDSNEKLFF. As DNA, the CDR3 is TGTGCCAGCAGCCACCGGGACAGTAATGAAAAACTGTTTTTT. V usage is TRBV7-2 and J usage is TRBJ1-4, with TRBD1 matching 7 bases. Trimming removed 5 bases from V and 4 bases from J; junction bases left unmatched: 4. Germline-derived CDR1 and CDR2 are SGHTA and FQGNSA. This CDR3 contains 14 residues.

This clone was seen a single time. The chain is built from TRBV6-1 and TRBJ1-5, with 7 bases lining up with TRBD1. With 3 bases clipped from V and 1 base from J, the junction kept 6 bases outside the gene matches. The length of the CDR3 is 16 residues. CDR1 is MNHNS and CDR2 is SASEGT in the germline V gene. The CDR3 sequence is CASSDLAGGSNQPQHF. The CDR3 DNA is TGTGCCAGCAGTGATTTAGCAGGGGGGAGCAATCAGCCCCAGCATTTT.

This clone was observed a single time. This chain uses TRBV6-6 with TRBJ2-7; D perhaps matches TRBD1 (6 bases). In germline, CDR1 is MNHNY, CDR2 SVGAGI (reference sequence). Deletions cut 6 bases from V and 0 bases from J, with 15 bases between. This CDR3 spans 15 amino acids. CDR3: CASSRGQWDSYEQYF. As DNA, the CDR3 is TGTGCCAGCAGCCGGGGACAATGGGACTCCTACGAGCAGTACTTC.

This sequence joins TRBV19 and TRBJ1-1; no clear D gene. This CDR3 region has 11 residues. Germline-derived CDR1 and CDR2 are LNHDA and SQIVND (reference sequence). Between the trimmed V and J ends, which lost 9 bases and 1 base, there was a span of 6 bases. The CDR3 loop reads CASARNTEAFF. DNA for the CDR3: TGTGCCAGCGCCCGGAACACTGAAGCTTTCTTT.

This chain links TRBV5-1 with TRBJ1-1, with D maybe TRBD1 (5 bases). The germline V gene has CDR1 SGHRS and CDR2 YFSETQ. CDR3 length: 15 amino acids. Trimming stripped 0 bases from V and 2 bases from J, with 11 bases between. The CDR3 loop reads CASSLGDRSNTEAFF. CDR3 nucleotide sequence: TGCGCCAGCAGCTTGGGTGACAGAAGTAACACTGAAGCTTTCTTT.

V is TRBV5-4 and J is TRBJ2-1, with 9 bases that match TRBD2. CDR3 size: 16 residues. The trim removed 3 bases at V and 8 bases at J, leaving 12 bases unmatched. Germline CDR1 SGHNT, CDR2 YYREEE (reference sequence). Here the CDR3 reads CASSSPAGGRSDEQFF. The CDR3 DNA sequence: TGTGCCAGCAGCTCCCCAGCGGGAGGCCGTAGCGATGAGCAGTTCTTC. Complete variable domain (other parts from reference TRBV5-4 and TRBJ2-1): ETGVTQSPTHLIKTRGQQVTLRCSSQSGHNTVSWYQQALGQGPQFIFQYYREEENGRGNFPPRFSGLQFPNYSSELNVNALELDDSALYLCASSSPAGGRSDEQFFGPGTRLTVL.